These T cell receptor beta chains were read from a single sample in a study of CD8 T cells in Susac syndrome. TCRdb recomputed calls from the immunoSEQ multiplex PCR reads with MiXCR, one row per CDR3 protein. This table has about 140,000 distinct CDR3 sequences, 95% appearing once. The sample comprised CD8+ T cells from PBMCs. Source of these receptors: a human donor with Susac syndrome. The CDR3 runs from the conserved cysteine through the conserved F or W. Each record gives: J gene, V gene, D gene, CDR3 DNA, CDR3 protein. The D gene is left open where the match is weak.

j_call: TRBJ1-2; v_call: TRBV20-1; d_call: NA; cdr3_nt: TGCAGTGCTAGCGAGGACTCTGGGAACTATGGCTACACCTTC; cdr3_aa: CSASEDSGNYGYTF
j_call: TRBJ2-5; v_call: TRBV2; d_call: NA; cdr3_nt: TGTGCCAGCAGTGGGGATTTGGAGACCCAGTACTTC; cdr3_aa: CASSGDLETQYF
j_call: TRBJ2-7; v_call: TRBV28; d_call: NA; cdr3_nt: TGTGCCAGCAGTTTATCCCCCGAGCAGTACTTC; cdr3_aa: CASSLSPEQYF
j_call: TRBJ1-1; v_call: TRBV4-1; d_call: NA; cdr3_nt: TGCGCCAGCAGCCCCCTACAGGGGAACACTGAAGCTTTCTTT; cdr3_aa: CASSPLQGNTEAFF
j_call: TRBJ2-7; v_call: TRBV7-9; d_call: NA; cdr3_nt: TGTGCCGCCCAACGCGAGGGGTCCTACGAGCAGTACTTC; cdr3_aa: CAAQREGSYEQYF
j_call: TRBJ2-7; v_call: TRBV5-1; d_call: NA; cdr3_nt: TGCGCCAGCAGCTTCACAGGGACGGGGTACGAGCAGTACTTC; cdr3_aa: CASSFTGTGYEQYF
j_call: TRBJ2-7; v_call: TRBV12-3/TRBV12-4; d_call: NA; cdr3_nt: TGTGCCAGCAGGCGGGACTCAGGGGTAAGCCACGAGCAGTACTTC; cdr3_aa: CASRRDSGVSHEQYF
j_call: TRBJ2-1; v_call: TRBV27; d_call: TRBD1; cdr3_nt: TGTGCCAGCAGTGCGCCGGGACAGAAGGCTAATGAGCAGTTCTTC; cdr3_aa: CASSAPGQKANEQFF
j_call: TRBJ2-7; v_call: TRBV7-6; d_call: TRBD2; cdr3_nt: TGTGCCAGCAACGAGGTGGGAGGGAGTGACGAGCAGTACTTC; cdr3_aa: CASNEVGGSDEQYF
j_call: TRBJ2-3; v_call: TRBV4-1; d_call: NA; cdr3_nt: TGCGCCAGCAGCCAAGGGTACGGCACAGATACGCAGTATTTT; cdr3_aa: CASSQGYGTDTQYF
j_call: TRBJ1-1; v_call: TRBV4-1; d_call: NA; cdr3_nt: TGCGCCAGCAGCCAAGATCCGGGCTTGAACACTGAAGCTTTCTTT; cdr3_aa: CASSQDPGLNTEAFF
j_call: TRBJ1-2; v_call: TRBV6-4; d_call: NA; cdr3_nt: TGTGCCAGCAGTCGGACAGCTCTGGATGATGGCTACACCTTC; cdr3_aa: CASSRTALDDGYTF
j_call: TRBJ1-5; v_call: TRBV6-5; d_call: NA; cdr3_nt: TGTGCCAGCAGTACCTCTGAGAATCAGCCCCAGCATTTT; cdr3_aa: CASSTSENQPQHF
j_call: TRBJ2-1; v_call: TRBV20-1; d_call: NA; cdr3_nt: TGCAGTGCTAGATCGAAGGGACCGTGGGATCTTTCCTACAATGAGCAGTTCTTC; cdr3_aa: CSARSKGPWDLSYNEQFF
j_call: TRBJ1-1; v_call: TRBV27; d_call: NA; cdr3_nt: TGTGCCAGCAGTTTATCTGGGGGGAACACTGAAGCTTTCTTT; cdr3_aa: CASSLSGGNTEAFF
j_call: TRBJ2-1; v_call: TRBV13; d_call: NA; cdr3_nt: TGTGCCAGCAGCTCCAGATTATCTCCGGGCCCCTCGCTCAATGAGCAGTTCTTC; cdr3_aa: CASSSRLSPGPSLNEQFF